Below are 20 T cell receptor beta chains sequenced from a single sample in a study of blood T cell repertoires in COVID-19. Using immunoSEQ multiplex PCR, the repertoire was profiled, and TCRdb retains in-frame clones only, with some absent. Found here are roughly 200,000 clones, roughly 77% of them singletons; the top ten hold 6%. The sequenced material came from peripheral blood. The receptors stem from a woman aged 35 to 49 with COVID-19, enrolled during active disease.

This rearrangement joins TRBV19 to TRBJ2-7; perhaps TRBD1 as D (6 bases). V was pared by 2 bases and J by 0 bases, with 17 bases between. CDR1 LNHDA and CDR2 SQIVND come from the germline V gene (reference sequence). The CDR3 is 17 amino acids. CDR3 amino acids: CASSIKADRHFSYEQYF. In DNA, the CDR3 is TGTGCCAGTAGTATAAAGGCGGACAGACACTTCTCCTACGAGCAGTACTTC. The full variable domain, rest sourced from reference TRBV19 and TRBJ2-7, is DGGITQSPKYLFRKEGQNVTLSCEQNLNHDAMYWYRQDPGQGLRLIYYSQIVNDFQKGDIAEGYSVSREKKESFPLTVTSAQKNPTAFYLCASSIKADRHFSYEQYFGPGTRLTVT.

This clone has at least ten counts. V is TRBV30 and J is TRBJ1-4, with D unresolved. Germline V lookup: CDR1 GTSNPN, CDR2 SVGIG (reference sequence). This CDR3 has 15 residues. Trimming removed 4 bases at V and 5 bases at J, with 17 bases between. CDR3 protein: CAWNPVPGGNEKLFF. The DNA of the CDR3 is TGTGCCTGGAACCCGGTCCCGGGAGGGAATGAAAAACTGTTTTTT.

This rearrangement joins TRBV30 to TRBJ1-1, with D hard to call. The CDR3 sequence is 12 residues long. Trimming shortened V by 7 bases and J by 1 base, and 10 bases separated the two germline ends. Germline V gene lookup returns CDR1 GTSNPN and CDR2 SVGIG (reference sequence). CDR3 sequence: CAYCSGNTEAFF. The DNA of the CDR3 is TGTGCCTACTGCTCGGGGAACACTGAAGCTTTCTTT.

J is TRBJ2-2 and V is TRBV2, with TRBD1 matching 8 bases. The V and J ends lost 5 bases and 6 bases, in that order; junction bases with no gene match: 2. The CDR3 runs 13 residues. CDR1 and CDR2 from the germline V gene are SNHLY and FYNNEI. This CDR3 is CASSPTGAGELFF. The CDR3 DNA reads as TGTGCCAGCAGTCCGACAGGGGCCGGGGAGCTGTTTTTT.

The chain couples TRBV6-5 to TRBJ2-3, with 8 positions matching TRBD2. V was clipped by 8 bases and J by 4 bases; unmatched bases: 11. This CDR3 has 15 residues. Germline CDR1 is MNHEY and CDR2 is SVGAGI. CDR3 loop: CASAVRGASPDTQYF. In nucleotides, the CDR3 is TGTGCCAGCGCCGTGCGGGGGGCCTCACCAGATACGCAGTATTTT.

This clone was detected only a few times. The rearrangement joins TRBV5-1 to TRBJ2-7, with D possibly being TRBD2 (6 bases). This CDR3 region has 16 residues. Looked up from germline, CDR1 is SGHRS and CDR2 is YFSETQ. The ends were cut back, 0 bases at V and 3 bases at J, with 16 bases in the middle. The CDR3 spells CASSLGVTGVFYEQYF. CDR3 DNA: TGCGCCAGCAGCTTGGGAGTAACGGGGGTCTTCTACGAGCAGTACTTC.

The J gene is TRBJ1-2, the V gene TRBV18; 9 bases line up with TRBD1. CDR1 KGHSH and CDR2 LQKENI come from the germline V gene. With V trimmed by 8 bases and J by 4 bases, 11 bases remained unmatched. The CDR3 loop spans 15 amino acids. CDR3 DNA: TGTGCCAGCGCGGATAGAGGACAGGGGAGCTATGGCTACACCTTC. This gives the protein CASADRGQGSYGYTF.

V is TRBV5-6 and J is TRBJ1-1, with 9 bases matching TRBD1. The length of the CDR3 is 16 residues. The ends lost 3 bases at V and 0 bases at J; junction bases unmatched: 6. CDR1 and CDR2 (germline): SGHDT, YYEEEE. The CDR3 is CASSSRQGVMNTEAFF. The CDR3 nucleotides are TGTGCCAGCAGCTCCCGACAGGGGGTGATGAACACTGAAGCTTTCTTT.

The chain uses TRBV29-1 and TRBJ2-7, with a weak D call TRBD1 (5 bases). Trimming left V 4 bases short and J 2 bases short, with 9 bases between. The CDR3 consists of 12 residues. CDR1 is SQVTM, CDR2 ANQGSEA, per germline. The CDR3: CSVGGGTYEQYF. As DNA, the CDR3 is TGCAGCGTTGGGGGCGGAACCTACGAGCAGTACTTC.

V and J are TRBV6-1 and TRBJ1-1; 9 positions match TRBD1. The CDR3 is 14 amino acids. The germline gives CDR1 MNHNS, CDR2 SASEGT. The V segment lost 3 bases and the J segment 4 bases; nucleotides outside the gene matches: 3. Here the CDR3 DNA reads TGTGCCAGCAGTGAGCAGACAGGGGGCACTGAAGCTTTCTTT. Translating gives CASSEQTGGTEAFF.

The chain uses TRBV19 and TRBJ1-2; TRBD1 aligns across 8 bases. This CDR3 is built from 14 residues. Trimming cost V 4 bases and J 5 bases; bases outside gene matches: 6. Germline-derived CDR1 and CDR2 are LNHDA and SQIVND (reference sequence). The CDR3 nucleotides are TGTGCCAGTAGTACAGGGGGCCTCGTTTATGGCTACACCTTC. Translated, it gives CASSTGGLVYGYTF.

The chain has TRBV9 and TRBJ2-2, with TRBD2 identical over 11 bases. J was trimmed by 6 bases and V by 4 bases; bases with no gene match: 5. There are 15 residues in the CDR3. Germline-derived CDR1 and CDR2 are SGDLS and YYNGEE. The CDR3 region has the DNA TGTGCCAGCAGCTTACTAGCGGGGGTTCCCGGGGAGCTGTTTTTT. Its protein is CASSLLAGVPGELFF.

The chain is built from TRBV29-1 and TRBJ1-2; a weak D match, TRBD1 (6 bases). This CDR3 contains 10 residues. Germline CDR1 is SQVTM and CDR2 is ANQGSEA. V lost 6 bases to trimming and J lost 8 bases, with 10 bases between them. In DNA, the CDR3 is TGCAGCGTCTACAGGGACGGCTACACCTTC. Its translation: CSVYRDGYTF.

CDR3 region: CASSVNGQGEEKLFF. CDR3 nucleotides: TGTGCCAGCAGTGTAAATGGACAGGGGGAGGAAAAACTGTTTTTT. This sequence joins TRBV2 and TRBJ1-4, with 10 bases matching TRBD1. This CDR3 region has 15 residues. The germline V gene has CDR1 SNHLY and CDR2 FYNNEI. The V and J ends lost 4 bases and 8 bases, in that order; junction bases with no gene match: 7.

The chain combines TRBV7-2 with TRBJ2-5, with 7 bases identical to TRBD2. Germline trimming cut 5 bases from V and 3 bases from J; bases unmatched to any gene: 18. The germline V gene encodes CDR1 SGHTA and CDR2 FQGNSA. This CDR3 has 18 residues. CDR3 region: CASSPTLTSVGQKETQYF. CDR3 coding DNA: TGTGCCAGCAGCCCTACTCTAACTAGCGTGGGCCAAAAAGAGACCCAGTACTTC.

The chain combines TRBV5-1 with TRBJ2-6; a weak D match, TRBD2 (6 bases). This CDR3 spans 14 amino acids. CDR1 SGHRS and CDR2 YFSETQ come from the germline V gene. V was pared by 4 bases and J by 1 base, with 6 bases between. The CDR3 DNA is TGCGCCAGCAGCCGGGAGTCTGGGGCCAACGTCCTGACTTTC. It specifies CASSRESGANVLTF.

V is TRBV2 and J is TRBJ2-1, with a weak D call TRBD1 (5 bases). The CDR3 is 14 residues long. The germline V gene encodes CDR1 SNHLY and CDR2 FYNNEI. V dropped 11 bases and J dropped 2 bases, with 16 bases sitting between them. The CDR3 nucleotides read TGTGCCGGGGCCCAGGGCAGGGCCTACAATGAGCAGTTCTTC. Its translation is CAGAQGRAYNEQFF.

The chain uses TRBV11-1 and TRBJ1-1, with a possible D match to TRBD1 (6 bases). V was trimmed by 1 base and J by 0 bases, leaving 12 bases between them. Germline V gene data show CDR1 as SGHAT and CDR2 as FQDESV (reference sequence). This CDR3 contains 16 residues. CDR3 sequence reads: CASSLGGGAVNTEAFF. The DNA for the CDR3 is TGTGCCAGCAGCTTAGGGGGGGGCGCGGTGAACACTGAAGCTTTCTTT.

The gene calls are TRBV14 and TRBJ1-2; D is unresolved. The CDR3 runs 11 residues. Germline CDR1 reads SGHDN; CDR2 reads FVKESK. Trimming took 4 bases from V and 8 from J, leaving 8 bases between them. CDR3 coding DNA: TGTGCCAGCAGCCCGGGTTTGGGCTACACCTTC. It codes for CASSPGLGYTF. The full variable domain, rest sourced from reference TRBV14 and TRBJ1-2, is EAGVTQFPSHSVIEKGQTVTLRCDPISGHDNLYWYRRVMGKEIKFLLHFVKESKQDESGMPNNRFLAERTGGTYSTLKVQPAELEDSGVYFCASSPGLGYTFGSGTRLTVV.

V and J are TRBV6-6 and TRBJ2-3; 8 bases fit TRBD1. Germline CDR1 reads MNHNY; CDR2 reads SVGAGI (reference sequence). V lost 3 bases, J lost 4 bases, and 6 bases stayed unmatched. The CDR3 sequence is 15 residues long. The DNA for the CDR3 is TGTGCCAGCAGTTATTTACAGGGGGGTTCAGATACGCAGTATTTT. The encoded protein is CASSYLQGGSDTQYF.